This T cell receptor (beta chain) was identified in a study of T cell repertoires in cytomegalovirus infection (dated by TCRdb to the late 2010s). For the study in its entirety: Recently identified HLA-C-restricted CMV epitopes, whose presentation resists viral immunomodulation, were targeted by peptide stimulations together with well-studied HLA-B-restricted epitopes. The HLA type of each donor mattered for the analysis, because public TCR beta signatures pointed to carriage of CMV infection along with the matching HLA type.

Summary of the overall study and its limitations: Carriers of CMV infection plus the relevant HLA type were discriminated by the cumulative frequency of public TCR beta family members in the study cohort and in an independent approximately 360-donor cohort. The ex vivo response was dominated by HLA-C-restricted CMV-specific TCR beta clonotypes, which also provided the single most frequent clonotype in two of eight donors.

With respect to this clonotype: Its cognate antigen has yet to be identified. No much larger clone is present one base from it, and per-base qualities are unavailable.

From its cysteine to its phenylalanine, the CDR3 spans 15 amino acids. The DNA shown is the 45-base CDR3, in frame from base 1. The CDR1 and CDR2 encoded by the germline V gene are ENHRY and SYGVKD. The junction shows trimming of 2 bases on V and 8 bases on J, and the gene matches do not reach 8 bases of it. Sequenced using an Illumina HiSeq 1500. In-frame beta chains were kept once TCRdb had trimmed the public reads at Q25 with fastp and called clones with MiXCR. Records with the same CDR3 protein are collapsed into one entry carrying the most frequent genes and DNA. The sample profile shows about 69,000 distinct CDR3 sequences; around 30% of them were found once. The ten largest clones add up to about 60% of the sample. The sample's treatment or condition label, in plain terms: in vitro stimulation with specific CMV peptide epitopes to enrich CMV-specific T cells.

The specimen comprised CD8+ T cells from cultured PBMCs, sampled from culture after CMV antigen stimulation. The V gene is TRBV10-3 and the J gene is TRBJ2-1; 8 central nucleotides agree with TRBD2. The origin of this receptor is a human donor in good health (CMV status not recorded). Some clones in this sample may be carry-over from other donors' samples. The CDR3 in this case is CAISEGVNSGDEQFF. Here is the DNA: TGTGCCATCAGTGAGGGGGTAAATAGCGGGGATGAGCAGTTCTTC.